Listed here are 25 T cell receptor beta chains from one sample, sequenced in a study of blood T cell repertoires in COVID-19. TCRdb's table, derived via immunoSEQ multiplex PCR, lists solely in-frame clones and lacks some. The table has 85,000 to 95,000 clones, about 78% seen once. The sample taken for sequencing was peripheral blood. The source of these receptors is an elderly woman with acute or convalescent COVID-19.

This clone has more than one count but fewer than ten. The CDR3: CASRRSSNYGYTF. The CDR3 DNA reads as TGTGCCAGCAGGAGATCCTCTAACTATGGCTACACCTTC. The V call is TRBV6-5, the J call TRBJ1-2; D gene uncertain. CDR1 MNHEY and CDR2 SVGAGI come from the germline V gene. Trimming took off 6 bases at V and 0 bases at J, with 8 bases between the two ends. The CDR3 has 13 amino acids.

The J gene is TRBJ1-1, the V gene TRBV7-8; the D is unclear. The length of the CDR3 is 13 residues. CDR1 SGHVS and CDR2 FQNEAQ come from the germline V gene. Trimming stripped 2 bases from V and 0 bases from J, with 4 bases between. CDR3 nucleotide sequence: TGTGCCAGCAGCTTAACTTTGAACACTGAAGCTTTCTTT. Encoded protein: CASSLTLNTEAFF.

The chain carries TRBV5-1 and TRBJ1-1, with 8 bases matching TRBD1. The CDR3 runs 18 residues. V shed 2 bases and J 0 bases; nucleotides not matched to a gene: 12. CDR1 and CDR2 from the germline V gene are SGHRS and YFSETQ. CDR3 loop: CASSLSGTGQTMNTEAFF. Written as DNA, the CDR3 is TGCGCCAGCAGCTTATCCGGGACAGGACAGACGATGAACACTGAAGCTTTCTTT.

The chain recombines TRBV7-9 with TRBJ1-5; D is undetermined. Germline lookup yields CDR1 SEHNR and CDR2 FQNEAQ (reference sequence). CDR3 length: 14 residues. V was clipped by 4 bases and J by 1 base, with 8 bases between them. CDR3 protein: CASSSELSNQPQHF. As DNA, the CDR3 is TGTGCCAGCAGCTCCGAGCTAAGCAATCAGCCCCAGCATTTT.

V gene TRBV7-2 combines with J gene TRBJ1-5; D might be TRBD1 (5 bases). CDR1 and CDR2 from the germline V gene are SGHTA and FQGNSA. The CDR3 is 15 amino acids. The ends were cut back, 2 bases at V and 3 bases at J, with 11 bases in the middle. The CDR3 reads CASSLSPGLNQPQHF. The CDR3 DNA is TGTGCCAGCAGCTTATCCCCAGGGCTCAATCAGCCCCAGCATTTT.

The chain links TRBV6-6 to TRBJ1-5; 9 nucleotides match TRBD1. Germline V CDR1 and CDR2: MNHNY, SVGAGI (reference sequence). The CDR3 covers 16 residues. Trimming at V came to 5 bases and at J to 5 bases, leaving 10 bases not matched to a gene. The CDR3 sequence: CASSRGGQGNHQPQHF. DNA for the CDR3: TGTGCCAGCAGTCGAGGGGGACAGGGCAACCATCAGCCCCAGCATTTT.

The chain links TRBV18 to TRBJ2-2; unclear D gene. The CDR3 is 13 amino acids. Germline lookup yields CDR1 KGHSH and CDR2 LQKENI. Between the trimmed V and J ends, which lost 3 bases and 14 bases, there was a span of 16 bases. As DNA, the CDR3 is TGTGCCAGCTCACCGCCCGACAAGGTTTTACTGTTTTTT. The encoded protein is CASSPPDKVLLFF.

This clone showed up many times. The V call is TRBV7-9, the J call TRBJ1-3, with TRBD1 matching over 9 bases. The V gene's germline CDR1 is SEHNR and CDR2 FQNEAQ (reference sequence). The V segment lost 3 bases and the J segment 7 bases; nucleotides outside the gene matches: 7. The CDR3 extends over 15 amino acids. In DNA, the CDR3 is TGTGCCAGCAGCTTGGGGACAGGGTCTCGGAACACCATATATTTT. It encodes CASSLGTGSRNTIYF.

This clone came up a few times. The J gene is TRBJ1-1, the V gene TRBV19; D not certain. CDR1 is LNHDA and CDR2 is SQIVND in the germline V gene (reference sequence). Trimming shortened V by 3 bases and J by 5 bases, and 10 bases separated the two germline ends. There are 13 residues in the CDR3. The CDR3 region has the DNA TGTGCCAGTAGTATTGTAATCGCGACTGAAGCTTTCTTT. Its translation is CASSIVIATEAFF.

This chain links TRBV2 with TRBJ1-2, with TRBD1 identical over 7 bases. CDR3 length: 13 amino acids. Trimming at V came to 6 bases and at J to 3 bases, leaving 4 bases not matched to a gene. CDR1 and CDR2 (germline): SNHLY, FYNNEI. Here the CDR3 DNA reads TGTGCCAGCAGAGTAGACAGGGACTATGGCTACACCTTC. Its translation: CASRVDRDYGYTF.

The chain is built from TRBV14 and TRBJ2-2; 7 nucleotides line up with TRBD1. Germline CDR1 SGHDN, CDR2 FVKESK. The CDR3 is 16 residues long. The ends lost 4 bases at V and 5 bases at J; junction bases unmatched: 10. As DNA, the CDR3 is TGTGCCAGCAGCCCTTCCTGGACAGGACTTACCGGGGAGCTGTTTTTT. It translates to CASSPSWTGLTGELFF.

The gene calls are TRBV18 and TRBJ1-4; D unresolved. CDR1 and CDR2 (germline): KGHSH, LQKENI. The CDR3 covers 14 residues. V was trimmed by 2 bases and J by 5 bases, leaving 9 bases between them. The CDR3 nucleotides read TGTGCCAGCTCACCAGGAGCCGAGAATGAAAAACTGTTTTTT. This encodes CASSPGAENEKLFF.

The chain has TRBV9 and TRBJ1-2; 9 nucleotides agree with TRBD1. CDR1 SGDLS and CDR2 YYNGEE come from the germline V gene. The CDR3 totals 15 residues. V lost 3 bases to trimming and J lost 3 bases; unmatched junction nucleotides: 6. CDR3 in DNA: TGTGCCAGCAGCGCAACCACAGGGGGCGACTATGGCTACACCTTC. It yields the protein CASSATTGGDYGYTF.

The V call is TRBV7-2, the J call TRBJ2-2; the D is unclear. This CDR3 region has 12 residues. V lost 3 bases and J lost 6, with 5 bases in between. Looked up from germline, CDR1 is SGHTA and CDR2 is FQGNSA. CDR3 nucleotide sequence: TGTGCCAGCAGCTTTCCGGCCGGGGAGCTGTTTTTT. It specifies CASSFPAGELFF. The complete variable domain, with remaining parts taken from reference TRBV7-2 and TRBJ2-2, reads GAGVSQSPSNKVTEKGKDVELRCDPISGHTALYWYRQSLGQGLEFLIYFQGNSAPDKSGLPSDRFSAERTGGSVSTLTIQRTQQEDSAVYLCASSFPAGELFFGEGSRLTVL.

This clone was seen more than once but under ten times. This chain joins TRBV2 and TRBJ2-7; 7 nucleotides align to TRBD1. The CDR3 contains 14 residues. The ends lost 3 bases at V and 4 bases at J; junction bases unmatched: 6. Germline V CDR1 and CDR2: SNHLY, FYNNEI. CDR3 residues: CASSETGLGYEQYF. The CDR3 DNA is TGTGCCAGCAGTGAGACAGGGTTAGGGTACGAGCAGTACTTC. The whole variable domain, remainder taken from reference TRBV2 and TRBJ2-7, is EPEVTQTPSHQVTQMGQEVILRCVPISNHLYFYWYRQILGQKVEFLVSFYNNEISEKSEIFDDQFSVERPDGSNFTLKIRSTKLEDSAMYFCASSETGLGYEQYFGPGTRLTVT.

The V gene is TRBV7-9, the J gene TRBJ1-1, with 12 bases lining up with TRBD1. This CDR3 region has 19 residues. The germline gives CDR1 SEHNR, CDR2 FQNEAQ (reference sequence). V was pared by 5 bases and J by 1 base, with 14 bases of the junction left unmatched. The CDR3 sequence is CASSQGPGQGALPNTEAFF. The CDR3 DNA is TGTGCCAGCAGCCAAGGCCCGGGACAGGGGGCTTTACCGAACACTGAAGCTTTCTTT.

DNA of the CDR3: TGCGCCAGCAGCCAAGGCAGCCGGGGAGTGGGTGGCTACACCTTC. This encodes CASSQGSRGVGGYTF. The chain uses TRBV4-1 and TRBJ1-2; D is uncertain. CDR1 and CDR2 from the germline V gene are MGHRA and YSYEKL. Trimming took off 1 base at V and 7 bases at J, with 16 bases between the two ends. The length of the CDR3 is 15 residues.

The gene calls are TRBV6-6 and TRBJ2-7; 10 bases are shared with TRBD1. Germline V gene sequence: CDR1 MNHNY, CDR2 SVGAGI (reference sequence). The CDR3 covers 15 residues. With V trimmed by 6 bases and J by 5 bases, 10 bases remained unmatched. DNA of the CDR3: TGTGCCAGCAGGCATGGACAGGGGGGAACGGACGAGCAGTACTTC. It translates to CASRHGQGGTDEQYF.

The chain uses TRBV7-9 and TRBJ2-3; TRBD2 agrees at 10 bases. CDR3 length: 15 residues. The V gene's germline CDR1 is SEHNR and CDR2 FQNEAQ (reference sequence). V was pared by 6 bases and J by 1 base, with 4 bases of the junction left unmatched. The CDR3 bases are TGTGCCAGCAGGTCACTAGCGGGGCGCACAGATACGCAGTATTTT. Translation gives CASRSLAGRTDTQYF.

The gene calls are TRBV30 and TRBJ1-2; tentatively, D is TRBD1 (6 bases). Germline values: CDR1 GTSNPN, CDR2 SVGIG (reference sequence). The length of the CDR3 is 15 residues. Deletions cut 2 bases from V and 8 bases from J, with 21 bases between. The CDR3 DNA follows: TGTGCCTGGAGTTCCCGAAGAGGGGGGGATCACGGCTACACCTTC. Translating it yields CAWSSRRGGDHGYTF.

The CDR3 nucleotides read TGTGCCAGCAGCCCGGGACACTCGAACACTGAAGCTTTCTTT. Protein sequence: CASSPGHSNTEAFF. The rearrangement links TRBV7-2 to TRBJ1-1, with D perhaps TRBD1 (6 bases). This CDR3 is 14 amino acids long. From germline, CDR1 is SGHTA and CDR2 FQGNSA. Trimming left V 5 bases short and J 1 base short, with 11 bases between. Full variable domain (rest looked up from reference TRBV7-2 and TRBJ1-1): GAGVSQSPSNKVTEKGKDVELRCDPISGHTALYWYRQSLGQGLEFLIYFQGNSAPDKSGLPSDRFSAERTGGSVSTLTIQRTQQEDSAVYLCASSPGHSNTEAFFGQGTRLTVV.

The V call is TRBV25-1, the J call TRBJ1-6; TRBD1 is a possible D gene (5 bases). V shed 3 bases and J shed 9 bases, with 9 bases lying between them. The CDR3 has 13 residues. Germline lookup yields CDR1 MGHDK and CDR2 SYGVNS. The CDR3 protein is CASSDREVSPLHF. The CDR3 bases are TGTGCCAGCAGTGACAGGGAGGTTTCACCCCTCCACTTT.

The chain employs TRBV2 and TRBJ1-2; D possibly corresponds to TRBD1 (6 bases). CDR3 size: 15 residues. CDR1 is SNHLY and CDR2 is FYNNEI in the germline V gene. The V and J ends lost 6 bases and 8 bases respectively, with 22 bases between them. DNA of the CDR3: TGTGCCAGCAGCGAACGACCGGGACAAGATCAGGGCTACACCTTC. Amino acid sequence: CASSERPGQDQGYTF.

The chain uses TRBV7-3 and TRBJ2-1; 9 positions agree with TRBD1. Germline assignment: CDR1 SGHTA and CDR2 FQGTGA. This CDR3 region has 16 residues. V lost 1 base to trimming and J lost 6 bases; unmatched junction nucleotides: 7. DNA of the CDR3: TGTGCCAGCAGCTTAATTCAACAGGGGGCCGGCAATGAGCAGTTCTTC. Amino acid sequence: CASSLIQQGAGNEQFF.

The chain combines TRBV10-3 with TRBJ2-5; D is possibly TRBD2 (5 bases). This CDR3 has 13 residues. Germline assignment: CDR1 ENHRY and CDR2 SYGVKD. With 4 bases removed from V and 2 bases from J, the gap between germline ends came to 8 bases. The CDR3, as DNA: TGTGCCATCAGTGGGTGGGAGCAAGAGACCCAGTACTTC. Encoded protein: CAISGWEQETQYF.